One sample yielded the 3 T cell receptor beta chains listed below, sequenced in a study of T cell changes during pregnancy in multiple sclerosis. The table came from immunoSEQ multiplex PCR; TCRdb's copy has only in-frame clones and leaves some out. This sample has around 30,000 clones, with approximately 89% found just once. The specimen was CD8+ T cells from peripheral blood mononuclear cells, collected in the first trimester of pregnancy. The origin of the receptors is a female donor with multiple sclerosis, enrolled in a pregnancy study.

V and J are TRBV6-5 and TRBJ1-1, with D perhaps matching TRBD1 (5 bases). The CDR3 spans 12 residues. Germline CDR1 reads MNHEY; CDR2 reads SVGAGI. Deletions cut 4 bases from V and 8 bases from J, with 11 bases between. CDR3 bases: TGTGCCAGCAGTTTTGCTACAGGAGAAGCTTTCTTT. Amino acids: CASSFATGEAFF.

The V and J genes are TRBV10-3 and TRBJ2-7, with TRBD2 matching 7 bases. V was pared by 11 bases and J by 2 bases, with 24 bases of the junction left unmatched. The germline V gene has CDR1 ENHRY and CDR2 SYGVKD. The CDR3 contains 18 residues. CDR3 sequence reads: CAPTSLAGVGQATYEQYF. The CDR3 DNA is TGTGCCCCAACGAGCCTGGCGGGAGTAGGCCAGGCGACCTACGAGCAGTACTTC.

The rearrangement joins TRBV4-1 to TRBJ1-5; D is unclear. Trimming shortened V by 0 bases and J by 6 bases, and 9 bases separated the two germline ends. CDR3 length: 14 amino acids. Germline-derived CDR1 and CDR2 are MGHRA and YSYEKL. The CDR3 loop reads CASSQEVGSQPQHF. CDR3 coding DNA: TGCGCCAGCAGCCAAGAGGTCGGGAGTCAGCCCCAGCATTTT.